This T cell receptor beta chain originates from a study of neurological immune-mediated disorders. This clonotype was recorded many times. Its cognate antigen is unknown. Overall study findings and caveats: It was HTLV-1-associated myelopathy that showed the most TCR clonal expansion, while multiple sclerosis showed the least, falling below healthy controls. No link was found between any clinical or MRI feature and the multiple sclerosis repertoire cluster.

Trimming took 5 bases from V and 1 from J; bases not matched to a gene: 6. This CDR3 comprises 14 residues. The germline V gene encodes CDR1 SQVTM and CDR2 ANQGSEA. The authors made cDNA by 5'RACE with 10-nucleotide random UMIs. From 15-18 subjects, every sequencing run obtained over 170 million TCR-beta sequences. MiXCR, applied by TCRdb to the 5' RACE reads, yields one record per CDR3 protein. The sample contains about 120,000 distinct CDR3 sequences, roughly 3.2% of which appear only once. Sequenced: PBMCs. The gene calls are TRBV29-1 and TRBJ2-5; TRBD1 matches 8 bases. This sequence originates from a woman in her 30s with multiple sclerosis. CDR3 sequence reads: CSVPGGAIQETQYF. As DNA, the CDR3 is TGCAGCGTTCCAGGGGGCGCGATCCAAGAGACCCAGTACTTC.